This T cell receptor (beta chain) is drawn from a study of blood T cell repertoires in COVID-19. Across the study: Samples representing acute and convalescent COVID-19 were sourced from the United States, Italy and Spain. T cells, B-cell-depleted T cells, or PBMCs supplied cDNA or gDNA.

V was trimmed by 3 bases and J by 2 bases, leaving 10 bases between them. Germline V gene data show CDR1 as SNHLY and CDR2 as FYNNEI. CDR3 length: 14 amino acids. Authors' analysis steps: Reference gene primer amplification gave estimated nucleated cell counts. Clones were sequenced by immunoSEQ multiplex PCR, and TCRdb holds only the in-frame ones, with some missing. The V and J calls and clone size come from that table; D and trimming were worked out from the DNA. The table has 200,000 or so clones, about 86% seen once. The V and J genes are TRBV2 and TRBJ2-5, with D possibly matching TRBD1 (5 bases). The specimen sequenced was peripheral blood. The sequence derives from an older woman with acute or convalescent COVID-19. CDR3 sequence (DNA): TGTGCCAGCAGTGAGATCAGGGATCAAGAGACCCAGTACTTC. Translating gives CASSEIRDQETQYF. Using reference TRBV2 and TRBJ2-5 for the parts outside the CDR3, the full variable domain is EPEVTQTPSHQVTQMGQEVILRCVPISNHLYFYWYRQILGQKVEFLVSFYNNEISEKSEIFDDQFSVERPDGSNFTLKIRSTKLEDSAMYFCASSEIRDQETQYFGPGTRLLVL.